The 10 T cell receptor beta chains presented below share a single source sample, sequenced in a study of Ad26.COV2.S vaccination and SARS-CoV-2 variants. Assay: immunoSEQ multiplex PCR; the TCRdb copy retains only in-frame clones and omits some. Of around 250,000 clones listed, about 89% are singletons. The treatment here: 15 to 20 received Ad26.COV2.S at low or high dose, single or two shots; 5 received placebo; per-sample allocation not given. Samples came from day 63 after the first vaccine or placebo injection. The specimen was peripheral blood, collected in a trial of Ad26.COV2.S vaccine versus placebo. Source of these receptors: a person aged 18-65 years who received the Ad26.COV2.S COVID-19 vaccine or a placebo.

The chain is built from TRBV7-2 and TRBJ2-2; 10 nucleotides line up with TRBD1. The germline gives CDR1 SGHTA, CDR2 FQGNSA. The CDR3 is 15 residues long. J was trimmed by 7 bases and V by 5 bases; bases with no gene match: 7. The CDR3 coding sequence is TGTGCCAGCAGCAAGAGGACAGGGGGAATCGGGGAGCTGTTTTTT. It specifies CASSKRTGGIGELFF.

V and J are TRBV9 and TRBJ2-3; tentatively, D is TRBD2 (6 bases). With 3 bases removed from V and 3 bases from J, the gap between germline ends came to 11 bases. The germline CDR1 and CDR2 sequences are SGDLS and YYNGEE. This CDR3 has 14 residues. The CDR3 DNA reads as TGTGCCAGCAGCGGGAGGGGACGAACAGATACGCAGTATTTT. This translates into CASSGRGRTDTQYF.

The J gene is TRBJ2-7, the V gene TRBV5-1; TRBD1 aligns across 7 bases. This CDR3 is built from 13 residues. Germline assignment: CDR1 SGHRS and CDR2 YFSETQ. Unmatched junction bases numbered 8, after V lost 5 bases and J lost 6 bases. The CDR3: CASRIKTGREQYF. CDR3 DNA sequence: TGCGCCAGCAGAATCAAGACAGGGCGCGAGCAGTACTTC.

The rearrangement uses TRBV7-8 and TRBJ1-1; D is perhaps TRBD1 (6 bases). The ends were cut back, 2 bases at V and 6 bases at J, with 16 bases in the middle. This CDR3 is 15 amino acids long. Germline-derived CDR1 and CDR2 are SGHVS and FQNEAQ. The CDR3 nucleotides are TGTGCCAGCAGCTTACTGGGGGGCGCATCAGCTGAAGCTTTCTTT. Translated, it gives CASSLLGGASAEAFF. Full variable domain (rest looked up from reference TRBV7-8 and TRBJ1-1): GAGVSQSPRYKVAKRGQDVALRCDPISGHVSLFWYQQALGQGPEFLTYFQNEAQLDKSGLPSDRFFAERPEGSVSTLKIQRTQQEDSAVYLCASSLLGGASAEAFFGQGTRLTVV.

V usage is TRBV6-5 and J usage is TRBJ2-1; D may be TRBD1 (5 bases). Trimming took 5 bases from V and 9 from J, leaving 20 bases between them. There are 15 residues in the CDR3. CDR1 and CDR2 (germline): MNHEY, SVGAGI. The chain's CDR3 is CASSPNPVQGSEQFF. Here the CDR3 DNA reads TGTGCCAGCAGTCCCAATCCGGTGCAGGGCTCTGAGCAGTTCTTC.

The rearrangement uses TRBV4-3 and TRBJ1-5; tentatively, D is TRBD1 (5 bases). The CDR3 runs to 15 residues. Trimming took 1 base from V and 4 from J, leaving 11 bases between them. CDR1 is LGHNA, CDR2 YSLEER, per germline. CDR3 residues: CASSQVGGKNQPQHF. The CDR3 DNA is TGCGCCAGCAGCCAAGTGGGGGGAAAAAATCAGCCCCAGCATTTT.

The chain is built from TRBV5-4 and TRBJ2-5, with D maybe TRBD1 (6 bases). The V gene's germline CDR1 is SGHNT and CDR2 YYREEE (reference sequence). Trimming removed 1 base at V and 5 bases at J, with 12 bases between. The CDR3 is 14 amino acids. CDR3 protein: CASSLTGGVETQYF. The CDR3 region has the DNA TGTGCCAGCAGCTTGACTGGGGGCGTTGAGACCCAGTACTTC.

The chain carries TRBV19 and TRBJ1-4, with 8 nucleotides matching TRBD1. This CDR3 is 13 amino acids long. V was clipped by 10 bases and J by 7 bases; unmatched bases: 8. CDR1 is LNHDA, CDR2 SQIVND, per germline (reference sequence). CDR3 DNA: TGTGCCACCCAGGGGGCGGCGAGTGAAAAACTGTTTTTT. Protein sequence: CATQGAASEKLFF. The complete variable domain, with remaining parts taken from reference TRBV19 and TRBJ1-4, reads DGGITQSPKYLFRKEGQNVTLSCEQNLNHDAMYWYRQDPGQGLRLIYYSQIVNDFQKGDIAEGYSVSREKKESFPLTVTSAQKNPTAFYLCATQGAASEKLFFGSGTQLSVL.

Written as DNA, the CDR3 is TGTGCCAGCAGCCTCGGACCCTCCTCCTACAATGAGCAGTTCTTC. This encodes CASSLGPSSYNEQFF. The chain couples TRBV11-2 to TRBJ2-1; D remains unclear. The CDR3 has 15 amino acids. Trimming took off 5 bases at V and 0 bases at J, with 11 bases between the two ends. Germline V gives CDR1 SGHAT, CDR2 FQNNGV.

This clone was detected a few times. The gene calls are TRBV7-9 and TRBJ2-1; the D gene is possibly TRBD2 (5 bases). CDR1 and CDR2 (germline): SEHNR, FQNEAQ (reference sequence). The CDR3 runs to 15 residues. Trimming removed 1 base from V and 3 bases from J, with 10 bases in between. This CDR3 is CASSLGVGIYNEQFF. The CDR3 DNA sequence: TGTGCCAGCAGCTTAGGGGTCGGGATCTACAATGAGCAGTTCTTC. The full variable domain, with the rest looked up from reference TRBV7-9 and TRBJ2-1, is DTGVSQNPRHKITKRGQNVTFRCDPISEHNRLYWYRQTLGQGPEFLTYFQNEAQLEKSRLLSDRFSAERPKGSFSTLEIQRTEQGDSAMYLCASSLGVGIYNEQFFGPGTRLTVL.